The 30 T cell receptor beta chains in this list originate from one sample, sequenced in a study of Tregs in tolerant kidney transplant recipients. Data came from immunoSEQ multiplex PCR; TCRdb stores just in-frame clones and leaves some out. This table holds about 15,000 clones. Related graft donors supplied nonmyeloablative bone marrow transplants, and mixed chimerism was transient. The specimen comprised CD4+ T cells from blood (PBMCs), sampled 12 months after the transplant. These receptors came from a human patient who received a combined kidney and bone marrow transplant. A subset of T cells may come from the graft donor.

Concerning this clone itself: Coverage ceases 3 residues before the CDR3 finishes, and the germline J gene fills in the end. V usage is TRBV20-1 and J usage is TRBJ1-5, with D uncertain. CDR1 is DFQATT, CDR2 SNEGSKA, per germline (reference sequence). Trimming cost V 2 bases and J 6 bases, with 11 bases left between them. The CDR3 has 13 residues. The CDR3 here is CSARSRAGQPQHF. Partial CDR3 DNA: TGCAGTGCTAGAAGTCGGGCGGGTCAGCCC.

Its frequency marks this clone as medium-sized (0.01 to 0.1%). The read ends 3 residues before the CDR3 terminus; that terminus is restored from the germline J gene. This chain links TRBV5-4 with TRBJ1-6, with D hard to call. The CDR3 has 14 residues. The germline gives CDR1 SGHNT, CDR2 YYREEE (reference sequence). V gave up 3 bases and J gave up 1 base, with 5 bases separating them. CDR3 amino acids: CASSSNSYNSPLHF. CDR3 DNA, as far as it was read: TGTGCCAGCAGCTCAAATTCCTATAATTCACCC.

As regards this clone: The sequenced fragment ends 3 residues before the CDR3 boundary, so the rest is inferred from the germline J gene. The chain joins TRBV4-2 to TRBJ1-1; D is perhaps TRBD1 (5 bases). The germline V and J ends were trimmed by 1 base and 4 bases, with 13 bases remaining between them. The CDR3 spans 15 residues. Germline V gene data show CDR1 as LGHNA and CDR2 as YNFKEQ. The CDR3 spells CASSQVSGAFTEAFF. The CDR3 DNA, read in part, is TGTGCCAGCAGCCAAGTTAGCGGGGCCTTCACTGAA.

With respect to this clone: Read data end 3 residues before the CDR3 end; the end is taken from the germline J gene. This chain connects TRBV29-1 to TRBJ2-7; TRBD2 agrees at 11 bases. This CDR3 is 13 amino acids long. J lost 6 bases, V lost 6 bases, and 7 bases had no gene match. Looked up from germline, CDR1 is SQVTM and CDR2 is ANQGSEA. This CDR3 reads CSVHTSGRVEQYF. Incomplete CDR3 DNA: TGCAGCGTACATACTAGCGGGAGAGTCGAG.

On this clone itself: The CDR3 end falls 3 residues outside the read, so it is completed with the germline J gene. The chain combines TRBV5-1 with TRBJ1-5; TRBD1 matches 10 bases. V was clipped by 4 bases and J by 8 bases; unmatched bases: 6. The CDR3 runs to 14 residues. Germline V gives CDR1 SGHRS, CDR2 YFSETQ. CDR3 DNA (partial): TGCGCCAGCAGCATAGGACAGGGGGGGGAGCCC. Translated, it gives CASSIGQGGEP. The CDR3 as a whole reads CASSIGQGGEPQHF.

With regard to this clone: With the read ending 3 residues before the CDR3 end, the germline J gene is used to fill in that end. The chain employs TRBV19 and TRBJ2-7; unclear D gene. V was trimmed by 6 bases and J by 4 bases, leaving 10 bases between them. The CDR3 totals 12 residues. Looked up from germline, CDR1 is LNHDA and CDR2 is SQIVND (reference sequence). CDR3 sequence reads: CASSQSGYEQYF. The sequenced CDR3 bases are TGTGCCAGTAGCCAATCAGGTTACGAG.

Of note for this clone: Read coverage stops 3 residues before the CDR3 terminus; the germline J gene supplies the remainder. This chain connects TRBV10-3 to TRBJ2-3, with 8 bases fitting TRBD2. Germline V gene data show CDR1 as ENHRY and CDR2 as SYGVKD. Trimming cost V 4 bases and J 0 bases; bases outside gene matches: 0. The CDR3 length is 14 residues. The CDR3 loop is CAISASGSTDTQYF. Incomplete CDR3 DNA: TGTGCCATCAGTGCTAGCGGGAGCACAGATACG.

With regard to this clone: The missing CDR3 end, 3 residues past where the read stops, is filled in from the germline J gene. V usage is TRBV7-9 and J usage is TRBJ1-1, with D perhaps TRBD1 (6 bases). The CDR3 sequence is 13 residues long. Trimming stripped 3 bases from V and 7 bases from J, with 12 bases between. The germline CDR1 and CDR2 sequences are SEHNR and FQNEAQ (reference sequence). CDR3 amino acids: CASSFSQGFEAFF. CDR3 bases read: TGTGCCAGCAGCTTTTCCCAGGGGTTTGAA. The full variable domain, in which reference TRBV7-9 and TRBJ1-1 provide the parts outside the CDR3, is DTGVSQNPRHKITKRGQNVTFRCDPISEHNRLYWYRQTLGQGPEFLTYFQNEAQLEKSRLLSDRFSAERPKGSFSTLEIQRTEQGDSAMYLCASSFSQGFEAFFGQGTRLTVV.

In the case of this clone: The read terminates 3 residues ahead of where the CDR3 ends, so the germline J gene completes it. The rearrangement joins TRBV29-1 to TRBJ2-5; 7 bases are shared with TRBD1. The CDR3 has 14 amino acids. In germline, CDR1 is SQVTM, CDR2 ANQGSEA. V lost 3 bases, J lost 1 base, and 5 bases stayed unmatched. This CDR3 reads CSVEGNRGQETQYF. The sequenced part of the CDR3 DNA is TGCAGCGTTGAGGGAAACAGGGGCCAAGAGACC.

In regard to this clone: Read coverage stops 3 residues before the CDR3 terminus; the germline J gene supplies the remainder. The genes are TRBV29-1 and TRBJ2-7; 7 nucleotides match TRBD1. The CDR3 is 10 residues long. Germline V lookup: CDR1 SQVTM, CDR2 ANQGSEA. Losses at the gene ends were 4 bases for V and 6 bases for J; bases not matched to a gene: 0. The CDR3 loop reads CSVGQGEQYF. The covered CDR3 bases are TGCAGCGTTGGACAGGGCGAG.

A word on this clone: The missing CDR3 end, 3 residues past where the read stops, is filled in from the germline J gene. This sequence joins TRBV18 and TRBJ2-4, with 7 bases aligning to TRBD1. Trimming at V came to 3 bases and at J to 5 bases, leaving 7 bases not matched to a gene. The CDR3 extends over 15 amino acids. Germline V CDR1 and CDR2: KGHSH, LQKENI. The CDR3 spells CASSPQGTVENIQYF. CDR3 DNA (partial): TGTGCCAGCTCACCGCAGGGGACAGTCGAAAACATT.

Notes on this clone: Read data end 3 residues before the CDR3 end; the end is taken from the germline J gene. The chain has TRBV5-1 and TRBJ1-4, with 9 bases lining up with TRBD1. V trimming: 0 bases; J trimming: 0 bases; junction bases outside the gene matches: 0. Germline loops: CDR1 SGHRS, CDR2 YFSETQ. The CDR3 loop spans 16 amino acids. CDR3 bases read: TGCGCCAGCAGCTTGGGGACAGGGGCAACTAATGAAAAA. It specifies CASSLGTGATNEK. The complete CDR3 protein is CASSLGTGATNEKLFF.

CDR3 bases read: TGTGCCAGCAGCCCCGGCGGGCAGGGGGTAGAGACC. Translation gives CASSPGGQGVET. The whole CDR3 reads CASSPGGQGVETQYF. The V call is TRBV13, the J call TRBJ2-5; 7 bases align to TRBD1. The sequenced fragment ends 3 residues before the CDR3 boundary, so the rest is inferred from the germline J gene. The CDR3 is made up of 15 amino acids. The germline V gene has CDR1 PRHDT and CDR2 FYEKMQ (reference sequence). V was clipped by 5 bases and J by 4 bases; unmatched bases: 10.

Note on this clone: The CDR3 end is not reached by the read, which stops 3 residues before it; the germline J gene fills it in. This rearrangement joins TRBV5-1 to TRBJ2-2, with TRBD1 matching 10 bases. The CDR3 runs 14 residues. V dropped 4 bases and J dropped 6; count of bases not matched to a gene: 3. Germline loops: CDR1 SGHRS, CDR2 YFSETQ. CDR3 DNA (partial): TGCGCCAGCAGCGGCGGACAGGGGGCCGGGGAG. It yields the protein CASSGGQGAGE. The entire CDR3 protein is CASSGGQGAGELFF.

Concerning this clone itself: The sequence runs out 3 residues before the end of the CDR3; the remainder is reconstructed from the germline J gene. The chain combines TRBV7-6 with TRBJ2-3; D ambiguous. Germline V gene lookup returns CDR1 SGHVS and CDR2 FNYEAQ. This CDR3 contains 15 residues. V was pared by 1 base and J by 2 bases, with 10 bases between. CDR3 in amino acids: CASSLGSAYTDTQYF. The covered CDR3 bases are TGTGCCAGCAGCTTAGGGAGCGCCTACACAGATACG.

Remarks on this clone: Coverage ceases 3 residues before the CDR3 finishes, and the germline J gene fills in the end. The J gene is TRBJ2-1, the V gene TRBV10-1; 12 nucleotides align to TRBD2. From germline, CDR1 is WNHNN and CDR2 SYGVQD (reference sequence). CDR3 length: 16 residues. Unmatched junction bases numbered 4, after V lost 4 bases and J lost 3 bases. CDR3 DNA (partial): TGCGCCAGCAGTGGACGGACTAGCGGGGACTACAATGAG. Amino acids: CASSGRTSGDYNE. The entire CDR3 protein is CASSGRTSGDYNEQFF.

As regards this clone: The read comes to an end 3 residues before the CDR3 does, leaving the germline J gene to fill in the end. J is TRBJ2-7 and V is TRBV19; 7 nucleotides match TRBD1. Germline V gene lookup returns CDR1 LNHDA and CDR2 SQIVND (reference sequence). This CDR3 comprises 13 residues. With V trimmed by 6 bases and J by 2 bases, 4 bases remained unmatched. This chain's CDR3 is CASSRDRAYEQYF. The DNA read from the CDR3 is TGTGCCAGTAGCCGGGACAGAGCCTACGAG.

In the case of this clone: From the germline J gene comes the end of the CDR3, since the read stops 3 residues before it. This chain connects TRBV7-3 to TRBJ2-5; 8 nucleotides match TRBD1. Losses at the gene ends were 5 bases for V and 5 bases for J; bases not matched to a gene: 10. This CDR3 has 15 amino acids. The germline CDR1 and CDR2 sequences are SGHTA and FQGTGA. The covered CDR3 bases are TGTGCCAGCAGCCCCTCCCAGGGGGCGCGGGAGACC. It yields the protein CASSPSQGARET. The entire CDR3 sequence reads CASSPSQGARETQYF.

Worth noting for this clone: The CDR3 is cut off 3 residues early in the read; its end comes from the germline J gene. The gene calls are TRBV20-1 and TRBJ1-6; 7 bases align to TRBD1. V lost 3 bases, J lost 7 bases, and 3 bases stayed unmatched. The CDR3 contains 13 residues. Germline V gene data show CDR1 as DFQATT and CDR2 as SNEGSKA (reference sequence). The CDR3 protein is CSASGTVNSPLHF. Incomplete CDR3 DNA: TGCAGTGCTAGCGGGACAGTAAATTCACCC.

Comment on this clone: The sequence runs out 3 residues before the end of the CDR3; the remainder is reconstructed from the germline J gene. This rearrangement joins TRBV5-1 to TRBJ2-1; possible D gene TRBD1, 5 bases. CDR1 is SGHRS and CDR2 is YFSETQ in the germline V gene. Trimming stripped 2 bases from V and 7 bases from J, with 16 bases between. There are 15 residues in the CDR3. The CDR3 DNA, read in part, is TGCGCCAGCAGCTTAATGTCTCAGGGTTGGAATGAG. This translates into CASSLMSQGWNE. The whole CDR3 is CASSLMSQGWNEQFF.

On this clone itself: Read data end 3 residues before the CDR3 end; the end is taken from the germline J gene. This sequence joins TRBV14 and TRBJ1-1, with 10 bases fitting TRBD1. After removal of 3 bases from V and 3 bases from J, the junction contained 16 bases not matched to a gene. The CDR3 sequence is 19 residues long. In germline, CDR1 is SGHDN, CDR2 FVKESK. The CDR3 DNA, read in part, is TGTGCCAGCAGCCAGCTATATGGGACAGGGGAGAAGGTGCACACTGAA. Translation gives CASSQLYGTGEKVHTE. In full, the CDR3 is CASSQLYGTGEKVHTEAFF.

Partial CDR3 DNA: TGTGCCAGCAGCTTAGGCCCACTAGCGGGAGAAATAAACGAG. This translates into CASSLGPLAGEINE. From start to end, the CDR3 is CASSLGPLAGEINEQYF. This chain connects TRBV7-3 to TRBJ2-7; 11 nucleotides line up with TRBD2. With the read ending 3 residues before the CDR3 end, the germline J gene is used to fill in that end. CDR3 length: 17 amino acids. V dropped 2 bases and J dropped 5; count of bases not matched to a gene: 11. The germline CDR1 and CDR2 sequences are SGHTA and FQGTGA. The entire variable domain, with the rest obtained from reference TRBV7-3 and TRBJ2-7, is as follows: GAGVSQTPSNKVTEKGKYVELRCDPISGHTALYWYRQSLGQGPEFLIYFQGTGAADDSGLPNDRFFAVRPEGSVSTLKIQRTERGDSAVYLCASSLGPLAGEINEQYFGPGTRLTVT.

Details on this clone: The read ends 3 residues early relative to the CDR3; the germline J gene fills the gap. This chain uses TRBV18 with TRBJ1-5; 7 nucleotides line up with TRBD1. Germline CDR1 and CDR2: KGHSH and LQKENI. The CDR3 is 14 residues long. J lost 4 bases, V lost 3 bases, and 3 bases had no gene match. CDR3 sequence reads: CASSPPGGNQPQHF. The DNA read from the CDR3 is TGTGCCAGCTCACCCCCAGGGGGTAATCAGCCC.

Turning to this clone: An end of the junction does not agree with germline; a read error may underlie this. Sequencing ends 3 residues short of the CDR3 end; the germline J gene provides the rest. The rearrangement links TRBV4-2 to TRBJ2-2; 11 positions match TRBD1. The CDR3 is 16 amino acids. Germline values: CDR1 LGHNA, CDR2 YNFKEQ. The CDR3 loop is CASSQGQGAITGELFF. The sequenced CDR3 bases are TGCGCCAGCAGCCAAGGACAGGGGGCTATCACCGGGGAG.

Concerning this clone itself: The read finishes 3 residues shy of the CDR3 end, and the germline J gene is used to complete it. The chain employs TRBV10-3 and TRBJ2-7, with TRBD2 identical over 7 bases. The CDR3 is 13 amino acids. After removal of 9 bases from V and 1 base from J, the junction contained 6 bases not matched to a gene. CDR1 is ENHRY and CDR2 is SYGVKD in the germline V gene. The CDR3 DNA, read in part, is TGTGCCATATCCGGGACTAAGTCCTACGAG. This gives the protein CAISGTKSYE. The full CDR3 is CAISGTKSYEQYF.

Points on this clone: The CDR3 is cut off 3 residues early in the read; its end comes from the germline J gene. The V gene is TRBV29-1, the J gene TRBJ2-2, with D unclear. From germline, CDR1 is SQVTM and CDR2 ANQGSEA. V was trimmed by 7 bases and J by 4 bases, leaving 13 bases between them. The CDR3 totals 13 residues. CDR3 in amino acids: CSALVGSTGELFF. The CDR3 DNA, read in part, is TGCAGCGCCCTCGTGGGCAGCACCGGGGAG.

With regard to this clone: The read terminates 3 residues before the CDR3 end, so the remaining end is supplied by the germline J gene. The gene calls are TRBV28 and TRBJ2-5, with 9 bases lining up with TRBD1. Germline CDR1 reads MDHEN; CDR2 reads SYDVKM. Unmatched junction bases numbered 13, after V lost 6 bases and J lost 5 bases. The CDR3 contains 16 residues. CDR3 in amino acids: CASRTHGTGRLETQYF. The CDR3 DNA, read in part, is TGTGCCAGCAGGACTCATGGGACAGGGAGATTGGAGACC.

With regard to this clone: From the germline J gene comes the end of the CDR3, since the read stops 3 residues before it. The rearrangement uses TRBV7-3 and TRBJ2-1; 9 bases agree with TRBD1. CDR1 and CDR2 (germline): SGHTA, FQGTGA. The CDR3 has 15 residues. The J segment lost 1 base and the V segment lost 3 bases, leaving 1 base of the junction unmatched. The CDR3 DNA, read in part, is TGTGCCAGCAGCTTGACAGGGGGTTCCTACAATGAG. Its protein product is CASSLTGGSYNE. The CDR3, in full, reads CASSLTGGSYNEQFF.

Concerning this clone: The CDR3 end is not reached by the read, which stops 3 residues before it; the germline J gene fills it in. The chain links TRBV2 to TRBJ2-3; 11 bases are a match to TRBD1. From germline, CDR1 is SNHLY and CDR2 FYNNEI. V lost 6 bases to trimming and J lost 0 bases; unmatched junction nucleotides: 2. The CDR3 totals 15 residues. CDR3 amino acids: CASRDRGLSTDTQYF. The DNA read from the CDR3 is TGTGCCAGCAGGGACAGGGGGCTTAGCACAGATACG.

Concerning this clone: Sequencing ends 3 residues short of the CDR3 end; the germline J gene provides the rest. The rearrangement joins TRBV15 to TRBJ2-3, with 8 bases lining up with TRBD1. Germline V CDR1 and CDR2: LNHNV, YYDKDF (reference sequence). The junction had 6 bases not matched to a gene; V was cut back by 3 bases and J by 4 bases. This CDR3 spans 15 amino acids. The CDR3 loop is CATSRIGQGPDTQYF. The covered CDR3 bases are TGTGCCACCAGCAGGATAGGACAGGGTCCAGATACG.